This T cell receptor (beta chain) emerged from a study of cytotoxic CD8 clonotypes in ibrutinib-treated CLL. Sequencing was performed with immunoSEQ multiplex PCR; in TCRdb, only in-frame clones are kept and a portion is missing. The sample consists of 200,000 or so clones, approximately 70% of them appearing once. CDR3 size: 12 residues. V was clipped by 4 bases and J by 4 bases, with 7 bases between them. CDR1 and CDR2 from the germline V gene are MNHEY and SMNVEV (reference sequence). The rearrangement joins TRBV27 to TRBJ2-5; either TRBD1 or TRBD2 may supply D (5 bases each). The sample was PBMCs, taken after 12 months of ibrutinib treatment. This clonotype originated in a human donor with chronic lymphocytic leukemia. This CDR3 reads CASSWDRETQYF. The CDR3 DNA is TGTGCCAGCAGTTGGGACCGAGAGACCCAGTACTTC.